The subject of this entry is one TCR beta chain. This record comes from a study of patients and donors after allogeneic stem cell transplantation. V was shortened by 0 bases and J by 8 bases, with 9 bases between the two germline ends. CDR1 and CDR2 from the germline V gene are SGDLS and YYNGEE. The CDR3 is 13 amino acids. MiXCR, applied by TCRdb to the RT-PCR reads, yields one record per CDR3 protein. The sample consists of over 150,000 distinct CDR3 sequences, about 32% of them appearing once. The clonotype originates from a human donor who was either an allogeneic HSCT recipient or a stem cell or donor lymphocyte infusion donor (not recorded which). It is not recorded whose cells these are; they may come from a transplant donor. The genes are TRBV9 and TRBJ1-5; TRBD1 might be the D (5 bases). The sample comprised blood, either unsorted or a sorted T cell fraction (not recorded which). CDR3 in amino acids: CASSVDWGKPQHF. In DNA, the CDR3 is TGTGCCAGCAGCGTAGATTGGGGGAAGCCCCAGCATTTT. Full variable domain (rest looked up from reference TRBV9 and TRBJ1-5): DSGVTQTPKHLITATGQRVTLRCSPRSGDLSVYWYQQSLDQGLQFLIQYYNGEERAKGNILERFSAQQFPDLHSELNLSSLELGDSALYFCASSVDWGKPQHFGDGTRLSIL.